This T cell receptor (beta chain) came from a study of spatial heterogeneity in lung cancer. On this clonotype: Its antigen is undetermined.

TCRdb processed the 5' RACE reads anew with MiXCR; each CDR3 protein has one entry. The data show roughly 4,400 distinct CDR3 sequences, under 8.5% seen once. Time point defined: sample taken at primary tumor resection. The V and J ends lost 1 base and 5 bases respectively, with 6 bases between them. CDR1 and CDR2 (germline): SEHNR, FQNEAQ (reference sequence). This CDR3 is built from 14 residues. Study results and limitations: Tumors with more nonsynonymous mutations had more expanded intratumoral alpha and beta TCRs.

This sequence originates from a female donor with early-stage non-small cell lung cancer. The chain uses TRBV7-9 and TRBJ1-6; no clear D. Sequenced material: lung tumor tissue, taken at surgery. CDR3 protein: CASSLGYDNSPLHF. In nucleotides, the CDR3 is TGTGCCAGCAGCTTAGGGTACGATAATTCACCCCTCCACTTT.